This is a list of T cell receptor beta chains from one sample in a study of CD4+ T cells in melanoma. Using immunoSEQ multiplex PCR, the repertoire was profiled, and TCRdb retains in-frame clones only, with some absent. The sample lists 20,000 to 25,000 clones; more than 65% were seen once. Material: cells from a culture (not recorded whether cultured in vitro). Receptor source: a human donor with melanoma. The CDR3 runs from the conserved cysteine through the conserved F or W. D genes are given only for firm matches. Clone size is given for some rows only: seen once, a few or many times, or a class if the clone is expanded.

cdr3_aa: CASSLYLAGSPLHF; cdr3_nt: TGTGCCAGCAGTTTATATCTGGCAGGTTCACCCCTCCACTTT; clone_size: once; j_call: TRBJ1-6; d_call: .; v_call: TRBV27
cdr3_aa: CASSDWEKLFF; cdr3_nt: TGTGCCAGCAGTGATTGGGAAAAACTGTTTTTT; clone_size: .; j_call: TRBJ1-4; d_call: .; v_call: TRBV2
cdr3_aa: CAISDEAAGFSPLHF; cdr3_nt: TGTGCCATCAGTGACGAAGCTGCGGGGTTTTCACCCCTCCACTTT; clone_size: once; j_call: TRBJ1-6; d_call: .; v_call: TRBV10-3
cdr3_aa: CASSGGGLYEQYF; cdr3_nt: TGTGCCAGCAGCGGGGGGGGGCTCTACGAGCAGTACTTC; clone_size: .; j_call: TRBJ2-7; d_call: .; v_call: TRBV7-6
cdr3_aa: CASSPPPDHEKLFF; cdr3_nt: TGTGCCAGCAGCCCCCCCCCGGATCATGAAAAACTGTTTTTT; clone_size: .; j_call: TRBJ1-4; d_call: .; v_call: TRBV4-2
cdr3_aa: CSVEDRGTGGGGYTF; cdr3_nt: TGCAGCGTTGAAGATAGGGGGACAGGGGGCGGTGGCTACACCTTC; clone_size: .; j_call: TRBJ1-2; d_call: TRBD1; v_call: TRBV29-1
cdr3_aa: CASTTDSSNQPQHF; cdr3_nt: TGTGCCAGTACTACCGACAGTAGCAATCAGCCCCAGCATTTT; clone_size: .; j_call: TRBJ1-5; d_call: .; v_call: TRBV19
cdr3_aa: CAWSGGADNQPQHF; cdr3_nt: TGTGCCTGGAGTGGGGGGGCGGACAATCAGCCCCAGCATTTT; clone_size: .; j_call: TRBJ1-5; d_call: .; v_call: TRBV30
cdr3_aa: CASSEMRTRYGYTF; cdr3_nt: TGTGCCAGCAGTGAAATGAGGACACGCTATGGCTACACCTTC; clone_size: .; j_call: TRBJ1-2; d_call: .; v_call: TRBV6-1
cdr3_aa: CASAGGDYGYTF; cdr3_nt: TGTGCCAGCGCAGGAGGGGACTATGGCTACACCTTC; clone_size: .; j_call: TRBJ1-2; d_call: .; v_call: TRBV27
cdr3_aa: CASSVGLGAAQETQYF; cdr3_nt: TGTGCCAGCAGCGTGGGCCTCGGGGCGGCTCAAGAGACCCAGTACTTC; clone_size: .; j_call: TRBJ2-5; d_call: .; v_call: TRBV9
cdr3_aa: CSVEAATDTQYF; cdr3_nt: TGCAGCGTTGAGGCAGCCACAGATACGCAGTATTTT; clone_size: few; j_call: TRBJ2-3; d_call: .; v_call: TRBV29-1
cdr3_aa: CASSEGGRQQFF; cdr3_nt: TGTGCCAGCAGTGAAGGGGGCAGGCAGCAGTTCTTC; clone_size: .; j_call: TRBJ2-1; d_call: .; v_call: TRBV25-1
cdr3_aa: CAWSRQGATNEKLFF; cdr3_nt: TGTGCCTGGAGTAGGCAGGGAGCAACTAATGAAAAACTGTTTTTT; clone_size: .; j_call: TRBJ1-4; d_call: .; v_call: TRBV30
cdr3_aa: CASTQTQNTIYF; cdr3_nt: TGTGCCAGCACCCAAACCCAAAACACCATATATTTT; clone_size: .; j_call: TRBJ1-3; d_call: .; v_call: TRBV11-2
cdr3_aa: CASSLVEGNSPLHF; cdr3_nt: TGCGCCAGCAGCCTAGTCGAAGGGAATTCACCCCTCCACTTT; clone_size: .; j_call: TRBJ1-6; d_call: .; v_call: TRBV4-1
cdr3_aa: CASSLGGGVTQYF; cdr3_nt: TGTGCCAGCAGCTTAGGGGGGGGTGTTACGCAGTATTTT; clone_size: .; j_call: TRBJ2-3; d_call: TRBD2; v_call: TRBV11-3